Here is one T cell receptor (beta chain) with its context. The antigen is undetermined. This sample is drawn from a study of beta chain features in type 1 diabetes. Whole-study findings and limits: cDNA-based reads could over-represent cells with high TCR expression. Across all four CD4+ subsets, people with type 1 diabetes showed modestly shorter TCRB CDR3s.

Germline CDR1 reads SQVTM; CDR2 reads ANQGSEA. This CDR3 has 13 amino acids. Unmatched junction bases numbered 8, after V lost 7 bases and J lost 5 bases. Researchers reported sorting CD4+ naive, central memory, regulatory and stem cell-like memory cells via CD45RO/CCR7/CD25/CD127/CD95/CD27. As every portion of the isolated RNA was reverse transcribed, the sequencing read expressed TCRB transcripts. Naive, central memory and regulatory T cell samples averaged roughly 4 million reads. The method was immunoSEQ multiplex PCR; TCRdb's version includes in-frame clones alone and lacks a portion of them. The data show some 640,000 clones, around 15% seen once.

Sequenced: naive CD4+ T cells from blood. This rearrangement joins TRBV29-1 to TRBJ2-5, with 9 nucleotides matching TRBD1. This TCR came from a man between 18 and 29 years old with type 1 diabetes. CDR3 sequence: CSGDRVGYETQYF. The CDR3 DNA is TGCAGCGGGGACAGGGTGGGTTACGAGACCCAGTACTTC.